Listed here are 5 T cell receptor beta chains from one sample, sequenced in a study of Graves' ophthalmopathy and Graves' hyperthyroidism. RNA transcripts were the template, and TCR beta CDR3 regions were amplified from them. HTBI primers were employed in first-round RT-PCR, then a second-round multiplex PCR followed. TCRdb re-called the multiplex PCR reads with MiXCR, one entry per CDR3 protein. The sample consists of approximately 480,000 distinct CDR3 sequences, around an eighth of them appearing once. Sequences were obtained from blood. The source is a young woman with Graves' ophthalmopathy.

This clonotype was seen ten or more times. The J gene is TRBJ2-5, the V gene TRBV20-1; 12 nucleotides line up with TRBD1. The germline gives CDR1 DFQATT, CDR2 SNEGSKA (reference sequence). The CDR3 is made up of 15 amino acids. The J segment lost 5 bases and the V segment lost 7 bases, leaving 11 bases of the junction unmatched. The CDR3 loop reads CSVTPGQGARETQYF. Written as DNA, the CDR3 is TGCAGTGTCACGCCGGGACAGGGGGCCCGGGAGACCCAGTACTTC.

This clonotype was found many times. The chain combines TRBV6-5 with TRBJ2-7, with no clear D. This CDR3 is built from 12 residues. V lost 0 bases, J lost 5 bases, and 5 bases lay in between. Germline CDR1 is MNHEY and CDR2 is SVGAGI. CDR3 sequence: CASSYSGHEQYF. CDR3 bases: TGTGCCAGCAGTTACTCCGGGCACGAGCAGTACTTC.

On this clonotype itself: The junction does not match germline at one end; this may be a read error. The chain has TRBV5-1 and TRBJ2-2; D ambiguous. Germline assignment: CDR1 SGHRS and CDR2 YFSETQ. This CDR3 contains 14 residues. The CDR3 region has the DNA TGCGCCAGCAGCTTGGAGGCTTTCACCGAGGAGCTGTTTTTT. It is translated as CASSLEAFTEELFF.

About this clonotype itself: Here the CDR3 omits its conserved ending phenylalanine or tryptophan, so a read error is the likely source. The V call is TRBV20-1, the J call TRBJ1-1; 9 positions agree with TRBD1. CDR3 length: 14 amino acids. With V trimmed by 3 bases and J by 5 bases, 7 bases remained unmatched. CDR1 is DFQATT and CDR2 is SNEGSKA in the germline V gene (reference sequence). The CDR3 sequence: CSARSGQGRTEAFV. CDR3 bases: TGCAGTGCTAGGTCCGGACAGGGGAGGACTGAAGCTTTCGTT.

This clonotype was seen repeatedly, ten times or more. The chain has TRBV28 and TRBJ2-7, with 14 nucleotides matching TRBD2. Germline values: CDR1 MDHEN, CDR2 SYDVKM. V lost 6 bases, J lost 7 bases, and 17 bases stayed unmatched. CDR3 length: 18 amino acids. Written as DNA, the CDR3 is TGTGCCAGCAGCCCCATACCGGCGGGACTAGCGGGAGAAGATGAGCAGTACTTC. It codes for CASSPIPAGLAGEDEQYF.